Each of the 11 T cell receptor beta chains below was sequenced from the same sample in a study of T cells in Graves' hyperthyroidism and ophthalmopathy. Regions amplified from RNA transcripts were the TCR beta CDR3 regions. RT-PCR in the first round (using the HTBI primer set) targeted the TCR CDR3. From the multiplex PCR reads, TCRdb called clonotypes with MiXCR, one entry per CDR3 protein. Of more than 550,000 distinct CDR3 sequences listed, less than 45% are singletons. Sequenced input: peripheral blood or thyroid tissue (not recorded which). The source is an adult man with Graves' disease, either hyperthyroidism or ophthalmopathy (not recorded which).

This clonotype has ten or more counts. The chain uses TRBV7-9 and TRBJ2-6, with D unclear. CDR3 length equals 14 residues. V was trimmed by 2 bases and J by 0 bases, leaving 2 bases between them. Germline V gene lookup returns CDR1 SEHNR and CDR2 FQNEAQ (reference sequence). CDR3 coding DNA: TGTGCCAGCAGCTTAAACTCTGGGGCCAACGTCCTGACTTTC. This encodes CASSLNSGANVLTF.

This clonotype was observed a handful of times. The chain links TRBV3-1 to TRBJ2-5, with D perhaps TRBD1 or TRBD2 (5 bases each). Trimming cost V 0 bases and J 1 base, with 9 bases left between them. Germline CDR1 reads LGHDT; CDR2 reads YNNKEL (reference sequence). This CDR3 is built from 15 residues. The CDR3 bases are TGTGCCAGCAGCCAAGACATCGGGGCCCAAGAGACCCAGTACTTC. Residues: CASSQDIGAQETQYF.

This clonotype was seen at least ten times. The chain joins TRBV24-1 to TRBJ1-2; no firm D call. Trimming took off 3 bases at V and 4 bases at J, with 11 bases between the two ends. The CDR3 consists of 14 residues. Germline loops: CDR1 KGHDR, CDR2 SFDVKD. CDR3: CATSDVGRPYGYTF. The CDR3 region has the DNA TGTGCCACCAGTGATGTTGGGAGGCCCTATGGCTACACCTTC.

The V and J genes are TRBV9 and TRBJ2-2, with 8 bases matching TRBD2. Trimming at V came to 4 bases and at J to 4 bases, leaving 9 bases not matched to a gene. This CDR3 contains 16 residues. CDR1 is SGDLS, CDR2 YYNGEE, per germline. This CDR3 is CASSLVRGGRTGELFF. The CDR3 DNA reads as TGTGCCAGCAGCTTAGTTCGGGGGGGGCGCACCGGGGAGCTGTTTTTT.

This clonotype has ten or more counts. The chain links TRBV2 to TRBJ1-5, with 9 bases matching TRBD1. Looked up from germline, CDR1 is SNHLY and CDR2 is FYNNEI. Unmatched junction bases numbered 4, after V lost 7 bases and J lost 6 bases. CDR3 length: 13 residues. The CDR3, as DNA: TGTGCCAGCAATGGGGACAGGGCTCAGCCCCAGCATTTT. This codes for CASNGDRAQPQHF.

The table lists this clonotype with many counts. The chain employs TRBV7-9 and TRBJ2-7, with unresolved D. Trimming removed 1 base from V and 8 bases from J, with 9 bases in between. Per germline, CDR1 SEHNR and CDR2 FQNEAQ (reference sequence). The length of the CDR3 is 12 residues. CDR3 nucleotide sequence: TGTGCCAGCAGCTTAGGAACCTTACAGCAGTACTTC. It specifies CASSLGTLQQYF.

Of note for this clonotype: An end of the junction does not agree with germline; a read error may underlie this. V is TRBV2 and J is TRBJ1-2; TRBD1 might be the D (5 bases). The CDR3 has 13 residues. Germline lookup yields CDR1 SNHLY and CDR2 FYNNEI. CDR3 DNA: TGTGCCCGCAGTGAAGCAGGGATCTATGGCTACACCTTC. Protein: CARSEAGIYGYTF.

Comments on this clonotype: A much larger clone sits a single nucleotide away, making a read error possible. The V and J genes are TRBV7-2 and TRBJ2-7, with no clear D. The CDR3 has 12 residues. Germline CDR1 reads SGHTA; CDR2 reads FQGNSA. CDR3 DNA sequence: TGTGTCAGCAAACCTTGGTCGGGCGAGCAGTACTTC. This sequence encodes CVSKPWSGEQYF.

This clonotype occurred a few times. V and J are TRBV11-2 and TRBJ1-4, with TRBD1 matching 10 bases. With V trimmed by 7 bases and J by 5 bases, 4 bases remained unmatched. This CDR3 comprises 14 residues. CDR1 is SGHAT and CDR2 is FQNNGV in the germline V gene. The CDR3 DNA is TGTGCCAGCACCTGGACAGGGGGGAATGAAAAACTGTTTTTT. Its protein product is CASTWTGGNEKLFF.

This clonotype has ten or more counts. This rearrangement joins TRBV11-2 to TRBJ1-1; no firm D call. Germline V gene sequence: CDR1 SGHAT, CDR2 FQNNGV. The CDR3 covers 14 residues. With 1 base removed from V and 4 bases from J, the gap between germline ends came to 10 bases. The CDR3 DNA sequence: TGTGCCAGCAGCTTAGTCCGAGGGAGCACTGAAGCTTTCTTT. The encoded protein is CASSLVRGSTEAFF.

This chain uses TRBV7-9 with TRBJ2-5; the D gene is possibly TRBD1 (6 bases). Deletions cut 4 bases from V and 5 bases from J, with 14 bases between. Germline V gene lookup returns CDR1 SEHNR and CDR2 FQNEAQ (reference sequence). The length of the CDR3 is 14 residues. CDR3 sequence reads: CASSSGASGETQYF. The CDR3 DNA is TGTGCCAGCAGCTCAGGGGCATCGGGGGAGACCCAGTACTTC.